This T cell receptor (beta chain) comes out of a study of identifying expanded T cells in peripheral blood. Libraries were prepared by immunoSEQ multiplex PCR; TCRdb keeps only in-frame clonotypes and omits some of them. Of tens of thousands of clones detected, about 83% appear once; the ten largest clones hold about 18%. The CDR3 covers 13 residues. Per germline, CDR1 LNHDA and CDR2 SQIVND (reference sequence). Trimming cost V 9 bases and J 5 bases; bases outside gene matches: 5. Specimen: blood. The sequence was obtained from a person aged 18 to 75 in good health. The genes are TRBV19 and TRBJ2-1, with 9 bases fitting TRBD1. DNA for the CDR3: TGTGCCAGCCAACAGGGGGCGAACAATGAGCAGTTCTTC. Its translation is CASQQGANNEQFF.